Each of the 12 T cell receptor beta chains below was sequenced from the same sample in a study of blood T cell repertoires in COVID-19. TCRdb's table, derived via immunoSEQ multiplex PCR, lists solely in-frame clones and lacks some. Of fewer than 45,000 clones listed, 84% are singletons. The specimen was peripheral blood. The receptors stem from a man in his fifties or sixties with COVID-19, enrolled during active disease.

The gene calls are TRBV14 and TRBJ1-1; TRBD1 agrees at 8 bases. The junction had 6 bases not matched to a gene; V was cut back by 3 bases and J by 3 bases. The CDR3 totals 15 residues. CDR1 and CDR2 (germline): SGHDN, FVKESK. The CDR3: CASSHRTGWDTEAFF. Here the CDR3 DNA reads TGTGCCAGCAGCCATAGGACAGGGTGGGACACTGAAGCTTTCTTT.

Only a few counts were recorded for this clone. The chain uses TRBV3-1 (or the pseudogene TRBV3-2) and TRBJ1-1; 8 bases agree with TRBD1. The J segment lost 2 bases and the V segment lost 6 bases, leaving 8 bases of the junction unmatched. CDR3 length: 15 amino acids. Germline CDR1 LGHDT, CDR2 YNNKEL (reference sequence). The CDR3 spells CASSPGDRINTEAFF. The CDR3 DNA reads TGTGCCAGCAGTCCCGGGGACAGGATCAACACTGAAGCTTTCTTT.

This sequence joins TRBV5-1 and TRBJ1-4, with a weak D call TRBD1 (6 bases). Germline lookup yields CDR1 SGHRS and CDR2 YFSETQ. There are 16 residues in the CDR3. V gave up 3 bases and J gave up 7 bases, with 19 bases separating them. CDR3 DNA: TGCGCCAGCAGCTCAACCAGGGGCGGTGGGGCTGAAAAACTGTTTTTT. Its translation: CASSSTRGGGAEKLFF.

The gene calls are TRBV6-6 and TRBJ1-5; TRBD1 is a possible D gene (6 bases). The CDR3 covers 14 residues. Germline CDR1 is MNHNY and CDR2 is SVGAGI (reference sequence). V was shortened by 7 bases and J by 3 bases, with 13 bases between the two germline ends. The CDR3 reads CASNRGIDNQPQHF. The DNA of the CDR3 is TGTGCCAGCAATAGGGGGATCGACAATCAGCCCCAGCATTTT.

The genes are TRBV19 and TRBJ1-2; D may be TRBD1 (5 bases). The CDR3 loop spans 14 amino acids. The V end lost 3 bases, the J end lost 8 bases, and 16 bases lay between the germline ends. Germline V CDR1 and CDR2: LNHDA, SQIVND (reference sequence). The CDR3 protein is CASSIIQGGDGYTF. CDR3 DNA: TGTGCCAGTAGTATTATCCAGGGAGGGGACGGCTACACCTTC. Using reference TRBV19 and TRBJ1-2 for the parts outside the CDR3, the full variable domain is DGGITQSPKYLFRKEGQNVTLSCEQNLNHDAMYWYRQDPGQGLRLIYYSQIVNDFQKGDIAEGYSVSREKKESFPLTVTSAQKNPTAFYLCASSIIQGGDGYTFGSGTRLTVV.

The chain has TRBV4-3 and TRBJ1-2; 9 bases align to TRBD1. The CDR3 is made up of 15 amino acids. J was trimmed by 7 bases and V by 4 bases; bases with no gene match: 10. CDR1 LGHNA and CDR2 YSLEER come from the germline V gene. As DNA, the CDR3 is TGCGCCAGCAGCCCTCTCGACAGGGGGGTTAGTGGCTACACCTTC. This sequence encodes CASSPLDRGVSGYTF.

Concerning this clone: The sample contains more than one DNA sequence encoding this CDR3. The CDR3 DNA is TGTGCCAGCAGTTACTCACCCCCAGGGGCCTACGAGCAGTACTTC. This gives the protein CASSYSPPGAYEQYF. The chain has TRBV6-5 and TRBJ2-7; D is perhaps TRBD1 (6 bases). With 0 bases removed from V and 2 bases from J, the gap between germline ends came to 11 bases. This CDR3 spans 15 amino acids. Per the germline V gene, CDR1 is MNHEY and CDR2 is SVGAGI.

The J gene is TRBJ1-5, the V gene TRBV13, with 10 bases identical to TRBD1. CDR3 length equals 16 residues. V shed 3 bases, J shed 4 bases, and the junction held 6 bases outside the gene matches. The germline gives CDR1 PRHDT, CDR2 FYEKMQ (reference sequence). Here the CDR3 reads CASSFGDRGRNQPQHF. As DNA, the CDR3 is TGTGCCAGCAGCTTTGGGGACAGGGGTAGGAATCAGCCCCAGCATTTT.

The rearrangement links TRBV9 to TRBJ2-5; D perhaps matches TRBD1 (6 bases). Trimming cost V 3 bases and J 3 bases, with 15 bases left between them. The CDR3 extends over 15 amino acids. The V gene's germline CDR1 is SGDLS and CDR2 YYNGEE. The CDR3 loop reads CASSGPGTTKETQYF. The CDR3 bases are TGTGCCAGCAGCGGTCCCGGGACAACCAAAGAGACCCAGTACTTC.

The chain recombines TRBV3-1 (or the pseudogene TRBV3-2) with TRBJ2-5; TRBD2 might be the D (6 bases). Germline V gives CDR1 LGHDT, CDR2 YNNKEL (reference sequence). The germline V and J ends were trimmed by 7 bases and 4 bases, with 19 bases remaining between them. The CDR3 is 15 amino acids. In nucleotides, the CDR3 is TGTGCCAGCACCGGTCGGGGGTCCCAGGGAGAGACCCAGTACTTC. This sequence encodes CASTGRGSQGETQYF.

The chain recombines TRBV5-1 with TRBJ1-2; D possibly corresponds to TRBD1 (5 bases). This CDR3 has 14 residues. Germline V gene data show CDR1 as SGHRS and CDR2 as YFSETQ. V lost 0 bases and J lost 5, with 11 bases in between. CDR3 sequence (DNA): TGCGCCAGCAGCTTGGACGGGACTGAATATGGCTACACCTTC. This sequence encodes CASSLDGTEYGYTF.

The chain joins TRBV3-1 (or the pseudogene TRBV3-2) to TRBJ2-3; possible D gene TRBD1, 6 bases. V was shortened by 4 bases and J by 0 bases, with 14 bases between the two germline ends. CDR1 and CDR2 (germline): LGHDT, YNNKEL (reference sequence). This CDR3 region has 16 residues. CDR3 DNA sequence: TGTGCCAGCAGCCGACGGACAGCCTTTAGCACAGATACGCAGTATTTT. Translated, it gives CASSRRTAFSTDTQYF.